This TCR beta chain was identified during a study of OX40 agonist ivuxolimab in advanced cancers. Regarding the complete study: Ivuxolimab was an agonistic, fully human IgG2 monoclonal antibody directed against OX40 (CD134), a costimulatory receptor. Patients were allowed to have had prior anti-PD-1, anti-PD-L1 or anti-CTLA-4 therapy, and 40% of the dose-escalation patients had previously received checkpoint inhibitors. In the dose-escalation cohort, around four fifths of patients were male, and the mean age was approximately 60 years, with a range of about 23 to 85. Intravenous ivuxolimab was administered to patients every 2 weeks at six dose levels: 0.01, 0.1, 0.3, 1.5, 3 and 10 mg/kg. The paper describes the monotherapy dose-escalation part (N ≈ 52 patients) of the phase I trial of ivuxolimab. Partial responses occurred in three dose-escalation patients: two with cutaneous melanoma and one with hepatocellular carcinoma. Of the approximately 53 patients in dose escalation, some 19 had hepatocellular carcinoma, approximately 15 had melanoma, 9 had renal cell carcinoma and 9 had head and neck cancer. Peripheral TCRbeta sequencing aimed to test whether ivuxolimab altered TCR sequence diversity and caused clonal T-cell expansion.

The trial excluded patients who had a history of autoimmune disease or who were on systemic immunosuppression. Peripheral blood for TCR sequencing was collected from all dose cohorts at baseline, on cycle 4 day 1, and on cycle 7 day 1. The samples were drawn from a first-in-human, open-label, multicenter phase I dose-escalation trial of ivuxolimab. Adults with locally advanced or metastatic melanoma, renal cell, hepatocellular, or head and neck squamous cell carcinoma were enrolled in the trial. CD4+ and CD8+ T cells were sorted separately from peripheral blood before TCR sequencing. Concerning this clone: This clone's antigen is unknown. It has no much larger one-base neighbor in the sample; base qualities were not kept.

General conclusions and limits of the study: After ivuxolimab, more expanded clones were found on average in CD8+ T cells than in CD4+ T cells. Clonal expansion of both CD4+ and CD8+ blood T cells was observed from baseline to week 6 at doses 0.1 to 3.0 mg/kg. Low levels of normalized T-cell clonal expansion were also shown by some nonresponding patients. The antigen specificity of the clonally expanded peripheral T cells was not determined. In the 0.1-3.0 mg/kg groups, partial responders had among the lowest normalized peripheral clonal expansion, particularly in CD8+ T cells.

The CDR3 starts with the cysteine, ends with the phenylalanine, and has 18 residues. Only the CDR3 portion is preserved as DNA: 54 bases, with reading frame beginning at the first base. The junction carries 22 bases between V and J, which are trimmed by 2 bases and 4 bases respectively. Per the germline V gene, SGHTA is the CDR1 and FQGNSA is the CDR2. Genomic DNA was isolated from the sorted cells so that the TCRbeta CDR3 region could be sequenced. The immunoSEQ Assay was used to sequence the TCRbeta CDR3 regions. TCRdb obtained this table from immuneACCESS and retained in-frame rearrangements with V and J assigned. These tables miss some clones; where compared with another copy, unresolved V genes account for less than half of the shortfall, and the remainder is unexplained. This sample is represented by about 94,000 clones; about nine tenths of them were singletons. The ten biggest clones cover more than 0.25% of the sample.

This chain is built from TRBV7-2 and TRBJ2-3; the D call is possibly TRBD1 or TRBD2, each sharing 5 bases. The sequence was collected from an adult with an advanced solid tumor such as melanoma, head and neck, liver or kidney cancer. Sequenced here: CD4+ or CD8+ T cells sorted from blood, sampled in a trial of the OX40 agonist ivuxolimab. This receptor has the CDR3 CASSLRDGVFGPPDTQYF. The nucleotides read TGTGCCAGCAGCTTACGGGACGGGGTTTTCGGGCCCCCAGATACGCAGTATTTT.